These T cell receptor beta chains were read from a single sample in a study of control samples from healthy donors and cancer patients. Sequencing was performed with immunoSEQ multiplex PCR; in TCRdb, only in-frame clones are kept and a portion is missing. The table records approximately 70,000 clones, approximately 87% of them present only once. Source material: PBMCs. These receptors all come from a woman aged 45 to 65 with head and neck cancer. Each CDR3 is given with its conserved first and last residue. The D gene is left open where the match is weak. Part of the rows lack a size; the others show once, few, many or a class for expanded clones.

d_call	clone_size	cdr3_length	v_call	j_call	cdr3_aa	cdr3_nt
TRBD1	NA	15	TRBV6-5	TRBJ2-7	CASRAGTGLAGEQYF	TGTGCCAGCAGGGCCGGGACAGGGCTGGCGGGGGAGCAGTACTTC
NA	NA	14	TRBV6-6	TRBJ1-5	CASSFGGGTQPQHF	TGTGCCAGCAGTTTTGGCGGGGGCACTCAGCCCCAGCATTTT
NA	NA	14	TRBV30	TRBJ2-3	CAWSVRRNTDTQYF	TGTGCCTGGAGTGTACGGCGAAACACAGATACGCAGTATTTT
NA	NA	10	TRBV1	TRBJ1-1	CTSLATEAFF	TGCACCAGCCTGGCTACTGAAGCTTTCTTT
NA	NA	11	TRBV29-1	TRBJ1-1	CSVEDNTEAFF	TGCAGCGTTGAAGACAACACTGAAGCTTTCTTT
TRBD2	NA	16	TRBV5-6	TRBJ2-3	CATRGGARGLTDTQYF	TGTGCCACCCGGGGGGGGGCCAGGGGTCTTACAGATACGCAGTATTTT
NA	NA	12	TRBV12-3/TRBV12-4	TRBJ1-4	CASSLGREKLFF	TGTGCCAGCAGTCTCGGACGAGAAAAACTGTTTTTT
TRBD1	NA	15	TRBV9	TRBJ1-2	CASSVGGTGYYGYTF	TGTGCCAGCAGCGTAGGGGGGACAGGGTACTATGGCTACACCTTC
NA	NA	19	TRBV30	TRBJ1-3	CAWSDPSASGWQAGNTIYF	TGTGCCTGGAGTGACCCCTCCGCCTCCGGTTGGCAGGCTGGAAACACCATATATTTT
NA	NA	15	TRBV19	TRBJ2-2	CASSIGDTNTGELFF	TGTGCCAGTAGTATCGGTGATACGAACACCGGGGAGCTGTTTTTT
NA	NA	14	TRBV5-1	TRBJ2-5	CASSLVFSGETQYF	TGCGCCAGCAGCTTGGTCTTCTCTGGGGAGACCCAGTACTTC
NA	NA	16	TRBV28	TRBJ1-2	CASSGAGTSLLGGYTF	TGTGCCAGCAGTGGCGCCGGGACATCCCTTCTGGGTGGCTACACCTTC
NA	NA	14	TRBV5-5	TRBJ1-5	CASSLWHSNQPQHF	TGTGCCAGCAGCTTGTGGCATAGCAATCAGCCCCAGCATTTT
TRBD2	NA	14	TRBV9	TRBJ2-1	CASSVEVAGGEQFF	TGTGCCAGCAGCGTAGAGGTAGCGGGGGGGGAGCAGTTCTTC
NA	NA	12	TRBV10-3	TRBJ2-6	CATSSGANVLTF	TGTGCCACCTCGTCAGGGGCCAACGTCCTGACTTTC
NA	NA	15	TRBV19	TRBJ2-5	CASSIGSRSQETQYF	TGTGCCAGTAGTATTGGAAGTAGATCACAAGAGACCCAGTACTTC
NA	NA	12	TRBV6-6	TRBJ2-7	CASSSRVREQYF	TGTGCCAGCAGTAGCAGGGTGCGGGAGCAGTACTTC
TRBD1	NA	13	TRBV9	TRBJ1-1	CASSETGRTEAFF	TGTGCCAGCAGCGAGACAGGGCGGACTGAAGCTTTCTTT
NA	NA	13	TRBV13	TRBJ1-2	CASSLAGPYGYTF	TGTGCCAGCAGCTTAGCAGGGCCCTATGGCTACACCTTC
NA	NA	15	TRBV6-2/TRBV6-3	TRBJ2-1	CASSYWAPPRGEQFF	TGTGCCAGCAGTTACTGGGCACCGCCCCGCGGGGAGCAGTTCTTC
TRBD1	once	14	TRBV5-5	TRBJ1-4	CASSSHRGDEKLFF	TGTGCCAGCAGCTCCCACAGGGGGGATGAAAAACTGTTTTTT
NA	NA	15	TRBV12-1	TRBJ2-5	CASSRRPRQAETQYF	TGTGCCAGCAGCCGCCGCCCCCGACAGGCCGAGACCCAGTACTTC
NA	NA	19	TRBV19	TRBJ1-3	CASSMLGYDRGVSGNTIYF	TGTGCCAGTAGCATGTTGGGCTATGATAGGGGGGTTTCTGGAAACACCATATATTTT
NA	NA	16	TRBV28	TRBJ2-3	CASSLETGPYTDTQYF	TGTGCCAGCAGTTTAGAAACAGGGCCCTACACAGATACGCAGTATTTT
TRBD1	few	17	TRBV3-1/TRBV3-2	TRBJ2-7	CASSQTGFGTASYEQYF	TGTGCCAGCAGCCAAACAGGGTTCGGGACAGCCTCCTACGAGCAGTACTTC
TRBD1	NA	14	TRBV2	TRBJ1-4	CASSLQGAEEKLFF	TGTGCCAGCAGTTTACAGGGGGCGGAAGAAAAACTGTTTTTT
NA	NA	14	TRBV20-1	TRBJ2-7	CSASTGSLSYEQYF	TGCAGTGCTAGTACCGGAAGCCTCTCCTACGAGCAGTACTTC
NA	NA	13	TRBV30	TRBJ1-6	CASRQDYNSPLHF	TGTGCCTCCAGACAGGACTATAATTCACCCCTCCACTTT
TRBD1	NA	15	TRBV25-1	TRBJ1-3	CASSARGDIGNTIYF	TGTGCCAGCAGTGCCAGGGGGGACATTGGAAACACCATATATTTT
NA	NA	13	TRBV5-4	TRBJ2-5	CASSPQGWETQYF	TGTGCCAGCAGCCCACAGGGATGGGAGACCCAGTACTTC
NA	NA	18	TRBV10-3	TRBJ1-5	CAISESKPGLGSNQPQHF	TGTGCCATCAGTGAGTCGAAACCGGGGTTGGGAAGCAATCAGCCCCAGCATTTT
NA	NA	15	TRBV18	TRBJ1-5	CASSPRRGLGQPQHF	TGTGCCAGCTCCCCTAGGAGGGGATTAGGTCAGCCCCAGCATTTT
NA	NA	14	TRBV6-5	TRBJ1-1	CASTYRSSNTEAFF	TGTGCCAGCACTTACAGGTCATCGAACACTGAAGCTTTCTTT
NA	NA	13	TRBV5-4	TRBJ2-5	CASSLSLQETQYF	TGTGCCAGCAGCTTGTCCCTCCAAGAGACCCAGTACTTC
TRBD2	once	16	TRBV5-1	TRBJ2-5	CASRSLGERGGETQYF	TGCGCCAGCAGGAGCCTGGGAGAGCGGGGGGGAGAGACCCAGTACTTC
NA	NA	15	TRBV19	TRBJ1-5	CASSIGDYSNQPQHF	TGTGCCAGTAGTATAGGAGATTATAGCAATCAGCCCCAGCATTTT
NA	few	15	TRBV2	TRBJ1-5	CASSAPGGSNQPQHF	TGTGCCAGCAGTGCCCCGGGGGGTAGCAATCAGCCCCAGCATTTT